A selection of T cell receptor beta chains follows, all from one sample in a study of cytomegalovirus exposure and HLA in healthy donors. Method: immunoSEQ multiplex PCR; TCRdb's copy keeps in-frame clones and lacks some. The top ten hold 7.5% to 8.5% of the sample, which has more than 110,000 clones, 80% to 90% seen once. Source material: PBMCs. The receptors come from a woman aged 18-29 years in good health and CMV-seropositive. CDR3s include the opening cysteine and the closing phenylalanine or tryptophan. Each record gives: V gene, D gene, clone size, J gene, CDR3 DNA, CDR3 protein. D genes are given only for firm matches. Size is omitted from some rows. Given values are once, few, many or a class for expanded clones.

v_gene: TRBV30
d_gene: .
abundance: .
j_gene: TRBJ1-2
CDR3nt: TGTGCCTGGAGTTCGGGGGGATTCGGTGGCTACACCTTC
CDR3aa: CAWSSGGFGGYTF

v_gene: TRBV7-2
d_gene: .
abundance: .
j_gene: TRBJ2-1
CDR3nt: TGTGCCAGCAGCTTAGAGTTCGGGAGTATCTACAATGAGCAGTTCTTC
CDR3aa: CASSLEFGSIYNEQFF

v_gene: TRBV27
d_gene: TRBD1
abundance: once
j_gene: TRBJ2-7
CDR3nt: TGTGCCAGCAGTAGACAGGGGGCTTTCTCCTACGAGCAGTACTTC
CDR3aa: CASSRQGAFSYEQYF

v_gene: TRBV9
d_gene: .
abundance: once
j_gene: TRBJ2-1
CDR3nt: TGTGCCAGCAGCGTAGCACCTGGGGCACTCCAGAATGAGCAGTTCTTC
CDR3aa: CASSVAPGALQNEQFF

v_gene: TRBV7-8
d_gene: .
abundance: .
j_gene: TRBJ1-3
CDR3nt: TGTGCCAGCAGCCCCCTAGACTCTGGAAACACCATATATTTT
CDR3aa: CASSPLDSGNTIYF

v_gene: TRBV5-6
d_gene: TRBD1
abundance: .
j_gene: TRBJ2-4
CDR3nt: TGTGCCAGCAGCTTGTTGGCAGGGGGTTGGCAAAACATTCAGTACTTC
CDR3aa: CASSLLAGGWQNIQYF

v_gene: TRBV6-5
d_gene: .
abundance: .
j_gene: TRBJ2-7
CDR3nt: TGTGCCACCAAGAGGGGGAATGGTCTCGAGCAGTACTTC
CDR3aa: CATKRGNGLEQYF

v_gene: TRBV7-3
d_gene: .
abundance: .
j_gene: TRBJ2-1
CDR3nt: TGTGCCAGCAGCTTAATTTTCGCCGGGTACAATGAGCAGTTCTTC
CDR3aa: CASSLIFAGYNEQFF

v_gene: TRBV7-8
d_gene: TRBD2
abundance: .
j_gene: TRBJ2-1
CDR3nt: TGTGCCAGCAGGGCGACTAGCGGGACATACAATGAGCAGTTCTTC
CDR3aa: CASRATSGTYNEQFF

v_gene: TRBV7-9
d_gene: TRBD1
abundance: .
j_gene: TRBJ1-6
CDR3nt: TGTGCCAGCAACGGAGGGACGGCCACAGGGGTACGACCTAATTCACCCCTCCACTTT
CDR3aa: CASNGGTATGVRPNSPLHF

v_gene: TRBV19
d_gene: TRBD2
abundance: .
j_gene: TRBJ2-7
CDR3nt: TGTGCCAGTAGTAGGACTAGCGGGAGCGGGGGGTTCTACGAGCAGTACTTC
CDR3aa: CASSRTSGSGGFYEQYF

v_gene: TRBV4-3
d_gene: .
abundance: .
j_gene: TRBJ2-1
CDR3nt: TGCGCCAGCAGCCAGGAATTAAGAGGTAGCTCCTACAATGAGCAGTTCTTC
CDR3aa: CASSQELRGSSYNEQFF

v_gene: TRBV5-1
d_gene: .
abundance: few
j_gene: TRBJ1-2
CDR3nt: TGCGCCAGCAGCCAAGAGGGTTATGGCTACACCTTC
CDR3aa: CASSQEGYGYTF

v_gene: TRBV4-3
d_gene: .
abundance: .
j_gene: TRBJ1-1
CDR3nt: TGCGCCAGCAGCCAAGAGAGGGGGATTAACACTGAAGCTTTCTTT
CDR3aa: CASSQERGINTEAFF